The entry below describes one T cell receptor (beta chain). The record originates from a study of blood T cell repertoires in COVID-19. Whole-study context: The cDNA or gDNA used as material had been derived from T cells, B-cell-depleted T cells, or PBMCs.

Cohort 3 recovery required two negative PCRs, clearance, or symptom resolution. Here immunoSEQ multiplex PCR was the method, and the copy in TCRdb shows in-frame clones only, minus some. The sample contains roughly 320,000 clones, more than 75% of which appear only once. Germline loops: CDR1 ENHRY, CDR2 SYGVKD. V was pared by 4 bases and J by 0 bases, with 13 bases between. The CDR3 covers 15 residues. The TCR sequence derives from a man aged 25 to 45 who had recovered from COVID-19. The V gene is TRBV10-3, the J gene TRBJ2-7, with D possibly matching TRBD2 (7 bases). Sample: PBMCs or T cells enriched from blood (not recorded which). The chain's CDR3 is CAISAGGGASYEQYF. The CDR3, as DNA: TGTGCCATCAGTGCTGGAGGGGGGGCCTCCTACGAGCAGTACTTC.